The rows below give T cell receptor beta chains drawn from one sample of a study of CD4 T cells in relation to SARS-CoV-2 and coronaviruses. Method: immunoSEQ multiplex PCR; TCRdb's copy keeps in-frame clones and lacks some. The sample has 20,000 to 25,000 clones; 60% to 80% are singletons. The antigens these receptors bind are not known. Sequencing was performed on CD4+ T cells from PBMCs, cultured in vitro. The origin of the receptors is a human donor in good health. Each CDR3 is given with its conserved first and last residue. A D gene is named only where the DNA matches it firmly. Some rows have no size entry. The others give once, few or many, or a class for an expanded clone.

CDR3 DNA: TGTGCCTGGACCAGCAGACTAGCGGGAGTTCAAGAGACCCAGTACTTC
CDR3 protein: CAWTSRLAGVQETQYF
V gene: TRBV30
J gene: TRBJ2-5
clone size: NA
D gene: TRBD2

CDR3 DNA: TGTGCCAGCAGTTATGGCTACACCTTC
CDR3 protein: CASSYGYTF
V gene: TRBV27
J gene: TRBJ1-2
clone size: few
D gene: NA

CDR3 DNA: TGTGCCAGCAGTTTTTTGGGGATGAGCACAGATACGCAGTATTTT
CDR3 protein: CASSFLGMSTDTQYF
V gene: TRBV27
J gene: TRBJ2-3
clone size: NA
D gene: NA

CDR3 DNA: TGTGCCAGCTCACCAGAGCCAGCCTCCTACGAGCAGTACTTC
CDR3 protein: CASSPEPASYEQYF
V gene: TRBV18
J gene: TRBJ2-7
clone size: NA
D gene: NA

CDR3 DNA: TGTGCCATTCGGGTTTTGCTATCCTATAATGAGCAGTACTTC
CDR3 protein: CAIRVLLSYNEQYF
V gene: TRBV24-1
J gene: TRBJ2-7
clone size: NA
D gene: NA

CDR3 DNA: TGTGCCAGCACCTTCGGGGAGGGTAATGAAAAACTGTTTTTT
CDR3 protein: CASTFGEGNEKLFF
V gene: TRBV5-6
J gene: TRBJ1-4
clone size: NA
D gene: NA

CDR3 DNA: TGTGCCACCAGTATGGCGGGAGGGTACGAGCAGTACTTC
CDR3 protein: CATSMAGGYEQYF
V gene: TRBV24-1
J gene: TRBJ2-7
clone size: NA
D gene: TRBD2

CDR3 DNA: TGTGCCAGCAGCTTCCGACAGGTGGTGCAGCCCCAGCATTTT
CDR3 protein: CASSFRQVVQPQHF
V gene: TRBV5-8
J gene: TRBJ1-5
clone size: NA
D gene: NA

CDR3 DNA: TGTGCCAGCTCCCGCACGGTCGGGGCGGGAGCCGTGGGTGAGCAGTTCTTC
CDR3 protein: CASSRTVGAGAVGEQFF
V gene: TRBV18
J gene: TRBJ2-1
clone size: few
D gene: TRBD2

CDR3 DNA: TGTGCCAGCAGCAACTCCTACGAGCAGTACTTC
CDR3 protein: CASSNSYEQYF
V gene: TRBV3-1/TRBV3-2
J gene: TRBJ2-7
clone size: NA
D gene: NA

CDR3 DNA: TGTGCCAGCAGTGAGTTCGGAGGGGCTTTGTACGAGCAGTACTTC
CDR3 protein: CASSEFGGALYEQYF
V gene: TRBV6-1
J gene: TRBJ2-7
clone size: once
D gene: NA

CDR3 DNA: TGTGCCAGCTCAACCGGGACACCAAACTCTGGAAACACCATATATTTT
CDR3 protein: CASSTGTPNSGNTIYF
V gene: TRBV18
J gene: TRBJ1-3
clone size: few
D gene: NA

CDR3 DNA: TGTGCCAGTAGTACCGGGACAGGGGGCTCCTATGGCTACACCTTC
CDR3 protein: CASSTGTGGSYGYTF
V gene: TRBV19
J gene: TRBJ1-2
clone size: few
D gene: TRBD1

CDR3 DNA: TGCGCCAGCAGCTTGGTCGAGGGGCCCTACGAGCAGTACTTC
CDR3 protein: CASSLVEGPYEQYF
V gene: TRBV5-1
J gene: TRBJ2-7
clone size: NA
D gene: NA

CDR3 DNA: TGCAGTGCTAGTTATCGGACAGCGAACACTGAAGCTTTCTTT
CDR3 protein: CSASYRTANTEAFF
V gene: TRBV20-1
J gene: TRBJ1-1
clone size: NA
D gene: NA

CDR3 DNA: TGTGCCATCAGCCGGGACAGGGGCAGGAACGAGCAGTACTTC
CDR3 protein: CAISRDRGRNEQYF
V gene: TRBV10-3
J gene: TRBJ2-7
clone size: NA
D gene: TRBD1

CDR3 DNA: TGTGCCATCAGTCCCCGGGACGGAGGGGAGACCCAGTACTTC
CDR3 protein: CAISPRDGGETQYF
V gene: TRBV10-3
J gene: TRBJ2-5
clone size: NA
D gene: NA

CDR3 DNA: TGTGCCAGCAGCCTCCTGGCGGTGCTCAACAATGAGCAGTTCTTC
CDR3 protein: CASSLLAVLNNEQFF
V gene: TRBV4-2
J gene: TRBJ2-1
clone size: NA
D gene: NA

CDR3 DNA: TGTGCCAGCAGTGGACATACTAGGGGGCGCGCGGATATAGAGACCCAGTACTTC
CDR3 protein: CASSGHTRGRADIETQYF
V gene: TRBV6-1
J gene: TRBJ2-5
clone size: NA
D gene: TRBD1

CDR3 DNA: TGTGCCACCAGTGATTTGTCCACAGATACGCAGTATTTT
CDR3 protein: CATSDLSTDTQYF
V gene: TRBV24-1
J gene: TRBJ2-3
clone size: NA
D gene: NA

CDR3 DNA: TGTGCCAGTAACTCGGGTTACACCGGGGAGCTGTTTTTT
CDR3 protein: CASNSGYTGELFF
V gene: TRBV19
J gene: TRBJ2-2
clone size: few
D gene: NA

CDR3 DNA: TGTGCCAGCAGCCGGGGACAAAGCACAGATACGCAGTATTTT
CDR3 protein: CASSRGQSTDTQYF
V gene: TRBV7-9
J gene: TRBJ2-3
clone size: NA
D gene: NA

CDR3 DNA: TGTGCCAGCAGTCGGGACCCTGGGGCCACTGAAGCTTTCTTT
CDR3 protein: CASSRDPGATEAFF
V gene: TRBV7-8
J gene: TRBJ1-1
clone size: once
D gene: NA

CDR3 DNA: TGTGCCAGTAGTCTCCGGGCCATAAGCTCCTATAATTCACCCCTCCACTTT
CDR3 protein: CASSLRAISSYNSPLHF
V gene: TRBV19
J gene: TRBJ1-6
clone size: once
D gene: NA

CDR3 DNA: TGTGCCAGCAGCCGGACAGGCAACTATGGCTACACCTTC
CDR3 protein: CASSRTGNYGYTF
V gene: TRBV7-8
J gene: TRBJ1-2
clone size: NA
D gene: TRBD1

CDR3 DNA: TGTGCCACCAGTGAACCCGGGACTATAGGCTCAGATACGCAGTATTTT
CDR3 protein: CATSEPGTIGSDTQYF
V gene: TRBV24-1
J gene: TRBJ2-3
clone size: NA
D gene: TRBD2

CDR3 DNA: TGTGCCAGCAGCCAAGCCCCGGGAGGGCCTTACGAGCAGTACTTC
CDR3 protein: CASSQAPGGPYEQYF
V gene: TRBV3-1/TRBV3-2
J gene: TRBJ2-7
clone size: NA
D gene: TRBD2

CDR3 DNA: TGTGCCAGCAGTGCTCGACTAGTGAATACGCAGTATTTT
CDR3 protein: CASSARLVNTQYF
V gene: TRBV12-3/TRBV12-4
J gene: TRBJ2-3
clone size: NA
D gene: NA

CDR3 DNA: TGTGCCAGCAGCCTAGGGGGGGGACAGGGGACCTACGAGCAGTACTTC
CDR3 protein: CASSLGGGQGTYEQYF
V gene: TRBV7-6
J gene: TRBJ2-7
clone size: NA
D gene: TRBD1

CDR3 DNA: TGTGCCAGCAGTCACTACGGGGACAGGGACGGGGAAAAACTGTTTTTT
CDR3 protein: CASSHYGDRDGEKLFF
V gene: TRBV6-5
J gene: TRBJ1-4
clone size: NA
D gene: TRBD1

CDR3 DNA: TGTGCCAGCAGCTTAGGGGACAGGGCCAATGAGCAGTTCTTC
CDR3 protein: CASSLGDRANEQFF
V gene: TRBV13
J gene: TRBJ2-1
clone size: NA
D gene: TRBD1

CDR3 DNA: TGTGCCAGCAGCAATTCGACGGTCTACGAGCAGTACTTC
CDR3 protein: CASSNSTVYEQYF
V gene: TRBV21-1
J gene: TRBJ2-7
clone size: NA
D gene: NA

CDR3 DNA: TGTGCCACAAAGACAGGGATCAGCAATCAGCCCCAGCATTTT
CDR3 protein: CATKTGISNQPQHF
V gene: TRBV2
J gene: TRBJ1-5
clone size: NA
D gene: TRBD1

CDR3 DNA: TGTGCCAGTAGTACGAGGACAGCCACCAGGGAAAAACTGTTTTTT
CDR3 protein: CASSTRTATREKLFF
V gene: TRBV19
J gene: TRBJ1-4
clone size: NA
D gene: NA

CDR3 DNA: TGTGCCAGCAGTCCCGGGTTAGCAGGCCTGACTTTC
CDR3 protein: CASSPGLAGLTF
V gene: TRBV28
J gene: TRBJ2-6
clone size: NA
D gene: NA

CDR3 DNA: TGTGCCACCAGCAGGGAGGGGGGTAACGATGAGCAGTTCTTC
CDR3 protein: CATSREGGNDEQFF
V gene: TRBV15
J gene: TRBJ2-1
clone size: NA
D gene: NA

CDR3 DNA: TGTGCCAGCAGTTACCGCGGACAGGGGGTATACGAGCAGTACTTC
CDR3 protein: CASSYRGQGVYEQYF
V gene: TRBV6-5
J gene: TRBJ2-7
clone size: NA
D gene: TRBD1

CDR3 DNA: TGCGCCAGCAGTGAGTCGTGGGAGGTCTATGGCTACACCTTC
CDR3 protein: CASSESWEVYGYTF
V gene: TRBV10-2
J gene: TRBJ1-2
clone size: NA
D gene: NA

CDR3 DNA: TGTGCCAGCGGTTGGCGGGAAGTTGCTAATGAGCAGTTCTTC
CDR3 protein: CASGWREVANEQFF
V gene: TRBV5-8
J gene: TRBJ2-1
clone size: NA
D gene: NA

CDR3 DNA: TGTGCCAGCAGCGCCCAGGGTGGCAATCAGCCCCAGCATTTT
CDR3 protein: CASSAQGGNQPQHF
V gene: TRBV5-8
J gene: TRBJ1-5
clone size: NA
D gene: NA

CDR3 DNA: TGTGCCAGCAGTTACTCCGACTCCTCAGATACGCAGTATTTT
CDR3 protein: CASSYSDSSDTQYF
V gene: TRBV6-2/TRBV6-3
J gene: TRBJ2-3
clone size: NA
D gene: NA

CDR3 DNA: TGTGCCAGCAGTTTGTGGTCTTATTCACAACAGGGCCGAGCCTACGAGCAGTACTTC
CDR3 protein: CASSLWSYSQQGRAYEQYF
V gene: TRBV28
J gene: TRBJ2-7
clone size: few
D gene: NA

CDR3 DNA: TGTGCCAGCAGGTTAAATAAACAGGGGACCCTTACTGGAAACACCATATATTTT
CDR3 protein: CASRLNKQGTLTGNTIYF
V gene: TRBV27
J gene: TRBJ1-3
clone size: NA
D gene: TRBD1

CDR3 DNA: TGTGCCAGCAGCTTAGAACGTAGCTCCTACAATGAGCAGTTCTTC
CDR3 protein: CASSLERSSYNEQFF
V gene: TRBV11-1
J gene: TRBJ2-1
clone size: NA
D gene: NA

CDR3 DNA: TGTGCCAGCAGTTTTGCAGGGAATCCTTATGGCTACACCTTC
CDR3 protein: CASSFAGNPYGYTF
V gene: TRBV28
J gene: TRBJ1-2
clone size: few
D gene: NA

CDR3 DNA: TGTGCCAGCAGTGAAGCACAACCACCGACAGGGGGCTTTGATACGCAGTATTTT
CDR3 protein: CASSEAQPPTGGFDTQYF
V gene: TRBV2
J gene: TRBJ2-3
clone size: NA
D gene: TRBD1

CDR3 DNA: TGCAGTGCTAGTCTCAAAGCGGGTTCCTACAATGAGCAGTTCTTC
CDR3 protein: CSASLKAGSYNEQFF
V gene: TRBV20-1
J gene: TRBJ2-1
clone size: NA
D gene: NA

CDR3 DNA: TGCGCCAGCAGCTTGGCCGGCTACTCTGGCTACACCTTC
CDR3 protein: CASSLAGYSGYTF
V gene: TRBV5-1
J gene: TRBJ1-2
clone size: NA
D gene: NA

CDR3 DNA: TGTGCCCGCGCGTCCGGGACCCCCTACGAGCAGTACTTC
CDR3 protein: CARASGTPYEQYF
V gene: TRBV30
J gene: TRBJ2-7
clone size: NA
D gene: NA

CDR3 DNA: TGTGCCTGGACCCTATCGGACCTTTACGGGGAGCTGTTTTTT
CDR3 protein: CAWTLSDLYGELFF
V gene: TRBV30
J gene: TRBJ2-2
clone size: NA
D gene: NA

CDR3 DNA: TGTGCCAGCAGTTTGAGCTTCCAAGAGACCCAGTACTTC
CDR3 protein: CASSLSFQETQYF
V gene: TRBV27
J gene: TRBJ2-5
clone size: NA
D gene: NA

CDR3 DNA: TGTGCCATCAGGGGAGCTAGCGAGACCTACGAGCAGTACTTC
CDR3 protein: CAIRGASETYEQYF
V gene: TRBV10-3
J gene: TRBJ2-7
clone size: NA
D gene: NA